The TCR beta chain under discussion was sequenced for a study of blood T cell repertoires in COVID-19. Study context: Collection of acute and convalescent COVID-19 samples took place in the United States, Italy and Spain.

This clone was detected only a few times. Generated by immunoSEQ multiplex PCR, the TCRdb table keeps only in-frame clones and is missing some. The sample comprises hundreds of thousands of clones, more than 75% of which are singletons, and around 3% rests with the top ten. Deletions cut 0 bases from V and 6 bases from J, with 12 bases between. The CDR3 is made up of 15 amino acids. The germline V gene has CDR1 MGHRA and CDR2 YSYEKL. Sequences were obtained from peripheral blood. The genes are TRBV4-1 and TRBJ2-1; possible D gene TRBD1, 5 bases. The receptor was derived from a human donor in a cohort sampled during active COVID-19. CDR3 sequence reads: CASSQDLSQGNEQFF. In DNA, the CDR3 is TGCGCCAGCAGCCAAGATTTGAGCCAGGGCAATGAGCAGTTCTTC.